The present TCR beta chain was sequenced within a study of synovial regulatory T cells in juvenile arthritis (dated by TCRdb to between 2015 and 2017). Concerning the study at large: Among the sequenced patients, a few were classified as therapy-naive, methotrexate plus infliximab was given to one, methotrexate was given to about 6, and treatment information was unavailable for one. The study compared the TCRbeta CDR3 repertoires of blood iaTreg cells, other blood Treg cells and synovial fluid Treg cells taken from matched patient samples. Effector T cell subsets were also sequenced in the study cohort for comparisons, but only blood and synovial fluid Treg cells are covered by the Treg dataset alone. Treg and Teff subsets from 10 or so JIA patients with active disease were included in the TCR repertoire comparisons. What the authors observed across the whole study: More CDR3 sequences were shared by synovial Treg cells with iaTreg cells than with other blood Treg cells, and a closer relation was confirmed by Chao-Jaccard similarity. iaTreg TCR repertoires were found to be largely private across patients and to partially overlap with synovial Teff and blood CPL repertoires. Lower TCR diversity was observed in blood iaTreg cells than in other blood Treg cells, consistent with antigen-driven expansion.

For this clone: Its recognized antigen is unknown.

The donors for the TCR repertoire analysis were approximately 11 juvenile idiopathic arthritis patients with active disease who had not reached inactive disease, of whom 3 were polyarticular and 8 were oligoarticular. A median age of around 12 years (range about 2.4-22.9) and a median disease duration of approximately seven years (range 0.2-19.1) were recorded for the TCR-sequenced patients. The samples for TCR repertoire analysis were obtained at two Italian centres. Peripheral blood mononuclear cells were isolated using a Histopaque-1077 density gradient and were cryopreserved in around 90% FCS with approximately 10% DMSO. Library preparation was by the immunoSEQ multiplex PCR assay. TCRbeta CDR3 sequencing was carried out by Adaptive Biotechnologies. The study's own analysis went as follows. Repertoire similarity used the Chao-modified Jaccard index and median clonotype overlap from 200 random subsamples at equal sample size. Similarity analyses were performed using either productive nucleotide sequences or in silico-translated amino acid sequences. Hierarchical clustering with single linkage and t-SNE based on Chao-modified Jaccard distances were applied for the comparison of repertoires. After normalising for sample size, the researchers measured repertoire diversity with the Renyi index across a range of alpha values. This immuneACCESS table, as held by TCRdb, lists in-frame sequences with V and J called but not all clones. Of the missing ones, under half trace to an unresolved V gene in checked studies; the others have no known cause. V and J calls and clone size are copied from that table; D and trimming were computed from the DNA. This sample's table carries 8,000 to 10,000 clones. The top ten hold 0.35% of the sample.

From its cysteine to its phenylalanine, the CDR3 spans 19 amino acids. No DNA accompanies this entry. CDR1 and CDR2 are drawn from the germline V gene: MGHRA, YSYEKL. The TCR was taken from a donor aged 2 to 35 with juvenile idiopathic arthritis. The chain is encoded by TRBV4-1 joined to TRBJ2-7; checking the TCRdb D call of TRBD2 is not possible without DNA. Sequencing was done on a sample of Treg cells from blood. The cell subset or site label here, explained by the study, means: remaining (HLA-DR-negative) circulating blood Treg cells. The CDR3 region reads CASSQDLGLAGSGRYQQYF.